The source of this T cell receptor beta chain is a study of blood T cell repertoires in COVID-19. Overall study context: Acute-phase and convalescent COVID-19 samples originated in the United States, Italy and Spain.

Followed longitudinally, the Seattle patients had been enrolled during active infection. CDR1 and CDR2 from the germline V gene are SGHNT and YENEEA. The V end lost 5 bases, the J end lost 4 bases, and 12 bases lay between the germline ends. The CDR3 extends over 14 amino acids. In the authors' methods: Quantification of nucleated cells was approximated via reference gene primer amplification. Data came from immunoSEQ multiplex PCR; TCRdb stores just in-frame clones and leaves some out. The V and J calls and clone size are taken from that table; D and trimming were inferred from the DNA. The sample shows 200,000 to 300,000 clones, 80% to 95% of them seen only once.

This TCR was recovered from a person aged 18-29 years with COVID-19, enrolled during active disease. The sample was peripheral blood. This chain connects TRBV11-3 to TRBJ2-1; possible D gene TRBD1, 6 bases. This chain's CDR3 is CASSPRTDYNEQFF. Written as DNA, the CDR3 is TGTGCCAGCAGCCCGCGGACAGATTACAATGAGCAGTTCTTC.